This is a list of T cell receptor beta chains from one sample in a study of control samples from healthy donors and cancer patients. The table came from immunoSEQ multiplex PCR; TCRdb's copy has only in-frame clones and leaves some out. The sample records about 160,000 clones, 95% to 96% being singletons. The sequencing input was blood. The receptors originated from a woman in her twenties or thirties in good health. CDR3s include the opening cysteine and the closing phenylalanine or tryptophan. A D gene is named only where the DNA matches it firmly.

CDR3nt	CDR3aa	j_gene	d_gene	v_gene
TGTGCCAGCAGCCCCGGGACGTCGACCGGGGCTGAAGCTTTCTTT	CASSPGTSTGAEAFF	TRBJ1-1	.	TRBV5-5
TGCGCCAGCAGCTTGGGGGTAAGCGGGGGTCGCACAGATACGCAGTATTTT	CASSLGVSGGRTDTQYF	TRBJ2-3	TRBD2	TRBV5-1
TGTGCCAGCAGCTTATATAAGGGGCAAGAGACCCAGTACTTC	CASSLYKGQETQYF	TRBJ2-5	.	TRBV7-2
TGTGCCAGCCGAGTCTTTGCTAACAATGAGCAGTTCTTC	CASRVFANNEQFF	TRBJ2-1	.	TRBV28
TGTGCCAGCAGTGGTGCTCCGGGACAGGGTGAAGAGACCCAGTACTTC	CASSGAPGQGEETQYF	TRBJ2-5	TRBD1	TRBV25-1
TGCGCCAGCAGCTTGGCCGGGACAGGATACACTGAAGCTTTCTTT	CASSLAGTGYTEAFF	TRBJ1-1	TRBD1	TRBV5-1
TGTGCCAGCAGTTCTACGTCTAGCAGGAGGGAGACCCAGTACTTC	CASSSTSSRRETQYF	TRBJ2-5	.	TRBV28
TGTGCCAGCCGGTTCACAGGGGACACTGAAGCTTTCTTT	CASRFTGDTEAFF	TRBJ1-1	TRBD1	TRBV5-5
TGTGCCAGCAGCTCAGGGGACAGGGTGTATAATTCACCCCTCCACTTT	CASSSGDRVYNSPLHF	TRBJ1-6	TRBD1	TRBV7-9
TGTGCCAGCAGTTACTCCACGTCAGGTGGGTTTTCTGAAGCTTTCTTT	CASSYSTSGGFSEAFF	TRBJ1-1	.	TRBV6-2/TRBV6-3